This T cell receptor (beta chain) was sequenced in a study of siplizumab effects on memory and regulatory T cells. Overall study results and limits: With siplizumab, cumulative frequency of CD4+ memory-derived alloreactive sequences dropped significantly. To unstimulated subsets, only a minor fraction of alloreactive clones could be mapped. Tregs proliferating in siplizumab cultures lacked confirmation of their suppressive function.

With regard to this clone: Its antigen is still unknown.

Using immunoSEQ multiplex PCR, the repertoire was profiled, and TCRdb retains in-frame clones only, with some absent. Among approximately 97,000 clones listed, about 90% were seen once. V was trimmed by 0 bases and J by 1 base, leaving 15 bases between them. Germline CDR1 and CDR2: GTSNPN and SVGIG (reference sequence). The CDR3 has 16 residues. V usage is TRBV30 and J usage is TRBJ1-1; possibly TRBD1 for D (5 bases). The clonotype originates from a human donor in good health. Input material: CD4+ T cells sorted from blood. This CDR3 is CAWSVGVGHPNTEAFF. The DNA for the CDR3 is TGTGCCTGGAGTGTGGGGGTTGGACACCCGAACACTGAAGCTTTCTTT. Looking up the rest from reference TRBV30 and TRBJ1-1 gives the full variable domain: SQTIHQWPATLVQPVGSPLSLECTVEGTSNPNLYWYRQAAGRGLQLLFYSVGIGQISSEVPQNLSASRPQDRQFILSSKKLLLSDSGFYLCAWSVGVGHPNTEAFFGQGTRLTVV.